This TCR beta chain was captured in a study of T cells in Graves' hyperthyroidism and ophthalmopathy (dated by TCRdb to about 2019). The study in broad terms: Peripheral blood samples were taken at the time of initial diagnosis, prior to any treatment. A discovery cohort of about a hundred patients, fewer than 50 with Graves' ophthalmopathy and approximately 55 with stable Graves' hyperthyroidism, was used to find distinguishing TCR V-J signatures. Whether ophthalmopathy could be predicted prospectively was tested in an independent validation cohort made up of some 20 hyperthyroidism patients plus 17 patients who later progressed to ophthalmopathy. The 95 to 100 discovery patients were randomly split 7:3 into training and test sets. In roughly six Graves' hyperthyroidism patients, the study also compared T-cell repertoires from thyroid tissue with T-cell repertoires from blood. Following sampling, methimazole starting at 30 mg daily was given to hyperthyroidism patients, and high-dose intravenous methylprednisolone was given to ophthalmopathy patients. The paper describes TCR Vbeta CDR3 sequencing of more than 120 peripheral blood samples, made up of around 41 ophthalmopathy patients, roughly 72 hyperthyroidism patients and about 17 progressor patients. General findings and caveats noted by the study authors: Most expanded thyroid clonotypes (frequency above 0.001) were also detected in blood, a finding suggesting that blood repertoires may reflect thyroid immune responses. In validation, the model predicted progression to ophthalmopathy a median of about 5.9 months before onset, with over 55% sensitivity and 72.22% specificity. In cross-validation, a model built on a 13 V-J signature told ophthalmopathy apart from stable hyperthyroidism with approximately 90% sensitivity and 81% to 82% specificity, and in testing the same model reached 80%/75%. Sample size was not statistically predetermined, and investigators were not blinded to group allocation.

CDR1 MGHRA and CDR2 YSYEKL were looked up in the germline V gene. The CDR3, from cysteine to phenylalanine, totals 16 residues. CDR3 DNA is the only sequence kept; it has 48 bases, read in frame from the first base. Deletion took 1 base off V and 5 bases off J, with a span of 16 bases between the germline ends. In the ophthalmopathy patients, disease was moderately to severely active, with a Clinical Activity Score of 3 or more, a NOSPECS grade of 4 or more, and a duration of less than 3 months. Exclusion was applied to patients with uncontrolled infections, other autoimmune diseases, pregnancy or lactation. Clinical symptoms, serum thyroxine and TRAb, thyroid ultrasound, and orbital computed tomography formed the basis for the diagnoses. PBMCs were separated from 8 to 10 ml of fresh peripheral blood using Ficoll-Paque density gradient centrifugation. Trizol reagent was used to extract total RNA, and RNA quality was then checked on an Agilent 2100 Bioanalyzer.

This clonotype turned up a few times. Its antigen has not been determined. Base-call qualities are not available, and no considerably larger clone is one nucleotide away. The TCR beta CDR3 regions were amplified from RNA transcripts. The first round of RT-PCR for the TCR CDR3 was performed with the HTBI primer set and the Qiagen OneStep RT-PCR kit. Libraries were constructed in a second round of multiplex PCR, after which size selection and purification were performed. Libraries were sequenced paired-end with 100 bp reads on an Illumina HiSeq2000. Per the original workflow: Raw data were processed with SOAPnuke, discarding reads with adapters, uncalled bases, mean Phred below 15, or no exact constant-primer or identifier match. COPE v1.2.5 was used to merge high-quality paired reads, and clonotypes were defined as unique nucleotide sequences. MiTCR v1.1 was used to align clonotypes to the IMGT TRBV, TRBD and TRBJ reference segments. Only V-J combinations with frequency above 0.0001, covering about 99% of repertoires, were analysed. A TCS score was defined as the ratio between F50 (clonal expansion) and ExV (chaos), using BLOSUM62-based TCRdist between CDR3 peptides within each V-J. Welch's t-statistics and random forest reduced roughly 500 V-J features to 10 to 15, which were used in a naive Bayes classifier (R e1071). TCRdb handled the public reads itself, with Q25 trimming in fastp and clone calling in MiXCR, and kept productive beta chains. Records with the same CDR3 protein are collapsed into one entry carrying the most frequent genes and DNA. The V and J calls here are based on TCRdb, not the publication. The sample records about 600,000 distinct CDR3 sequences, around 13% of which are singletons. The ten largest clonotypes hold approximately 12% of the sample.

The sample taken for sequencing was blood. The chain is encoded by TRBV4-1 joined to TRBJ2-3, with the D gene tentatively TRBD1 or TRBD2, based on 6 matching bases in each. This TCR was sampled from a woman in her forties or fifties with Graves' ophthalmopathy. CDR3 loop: CASSQVGGGMQDTQYF. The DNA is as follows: TGCGCCAGCAGCCAAGTCGGAGGGGGGATGCAAGATACGCAGTATTTT.